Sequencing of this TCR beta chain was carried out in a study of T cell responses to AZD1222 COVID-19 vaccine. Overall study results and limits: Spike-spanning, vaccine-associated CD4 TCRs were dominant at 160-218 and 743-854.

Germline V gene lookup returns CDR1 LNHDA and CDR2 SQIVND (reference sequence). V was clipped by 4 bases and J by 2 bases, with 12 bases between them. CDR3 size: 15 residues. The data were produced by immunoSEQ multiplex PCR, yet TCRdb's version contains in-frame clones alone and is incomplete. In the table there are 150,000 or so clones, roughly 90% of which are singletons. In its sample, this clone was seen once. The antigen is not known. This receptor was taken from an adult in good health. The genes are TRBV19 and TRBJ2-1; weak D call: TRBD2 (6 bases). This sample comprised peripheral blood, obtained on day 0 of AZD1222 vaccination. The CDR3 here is CASSTGGETYNEQFF. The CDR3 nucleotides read TGTGCCAGTAGTACCGGCGGGGAAACCTACAATGAGCAGTTCTTC.